This T cell receptor beta chain was found in a study of blood T cell repertoires in COVID-19. The overall study: Material from acute and convalescent COVID-19 was sourced from the United States, Italy and Spain.

The germline V gene encodes CDR1 MNHEY and CDR2 SVGAGI. Trimming removed 6 bases at V and 6 bases at J, with 12 bases between. The CDR3 contains 13 residues. Under the authors' procedure: The authors estimated nucleated cell counts from reference gene primer amplification. TCRdb keeps only in-frame clones here, not all; method: immunoSEQ multiplex PCR. V and J calls and clone size are copied from that table; D and trimming were computed from the DNA. The sample yields 160,000 or so clones, over 75% seen once. This sequence originates from a man between 65 and 80 years old with active or convalescent COVID-19. This chain joins TRBV6-5 and TRBJ1-5, with D possibly matching TRBD1 (5 bases). The specimen sequenced was peripheral blood. CDR3 sequence reads: CASSAGFSQPQHF. The CDR3 DNA follows: TGTGCCAGCAGCGCAGGGTTTTCTCAGCCCCAGCATTTT.